This entry lists 19 T cell receptor beta chains sequenced from one sample in a study of beta chain features in type 1 diabetes. The antigens of these receptors remain unknown. Expressed TCRB transcripts were sequenced because the isolated RNA had all been reverse transcribed beforehand. Some clones are missing from TCRdb's copy, which holds only in-frame ones; the method was immunoSEQ multiplex PCR. Of tens of thousands of clones listed, under 75% are singletons. The study's findings and limits: Moderately but significantly shorter TCRB CDR3s were found in Type 1 diabetes patients in all four CD4+ subsets.

Sequencing was done on a sample of Tregs from blood. The receptors were sampled from a man aged 18-30 years with type 1 diabetes.

The chain couples TRBV7-9 to TRBJ2-1; D gene ambiguous. The CDR3 has 15 amino acids. The germline V and J ends were trimmed by 4 bases and 1 base, with 11 bases remaining between them. Germline V gene sequence: CDR1 SEHNR, CDR2 FQNEAQ (reference sequence). CDR3 sequence: CASSYWSRSYNEQFF. The CDR3, as DNA: TGTGCCAGCAGCTACTGGTCCAGGTCCTACAATGAGCAGTTCTTC.

There are a few counts of this clone. The chain has TRBV7-2 and TRBJ1-1, with a tentative D call TRBD1 (5 bases). Looked up from germline, CDR1 is SGHTA and CDR2 is FQGNSA. The CDR3 has 13 amino acids. The V end was cut by 2 bases, the J end by 4 bases, with 8 bases between. The DNA of the CDR3 is TGTGCCAGCAGCTTACAGGGAGGCACTGAAGCTTTCTTT. Protein sequence: CASSLQGGTEAFF.

The V and J genes are TRBV9 and TRBJ2-3; 14 nucleotides match TRBD2. CDR1 SGDLS and CDR2 YYNGEE come from the germline V gene. This CDR3 has 16 amino acids. The V and J ends lost 2 bases and 1 base, in that order; junction bases with no gene match: 0. CDR3 bases: TGTGCCAGCAGCGTGGGACTAGCGGGGGGCACAGATACGCAGTATTTT. Translation: CASSVGLAGGTDTQYF. The full variable domain, with the rest looked up from reference TRBV9 and TRBJ2-3, is DSGVTQTPKHLITATGQRVTLRCSPRSGDLSVYWYQQSLDQGLQFLIQYYNGEERAKGNILERFSAQQFPDLHSELNLSSLELGDSALYFCASSVGLAGGTDTQYFGPGTRLTVL.

Worth noting for this clone: Germline is not matched at one junction end, which may reflect a read error. This chain links TRBV7-9 with TRBJ2-1; a possible D gene is TRBD2 (6 bases). Germline CDR1 is SEHNR and CDR2 is FQNEAQ (reference sequence). There are 11 residues in the CDR3. The DNA for the CDR3 is TGTGCCAGCAGCCTGGAGGGGCCGCACGTCTTC. This sequence encodes CASSLEGPHVF.

The CDR3 sequence: CASSLAGSQYGYTF. The CDR3 coding sequence is TGTGCCAGCAGCTTGGCCGGGTCCCAATATGGCTACACCTTC. This chain uses TRBV5-6 with TRBJ1-2, with D uncertain. This CDR3 is built from 14 residues. Germline V gives CDR1 SGHDT, CDR2 YYEEEE. Trimming cost V 0 bases and J 5 bases, with 11 bases left between them.

The rearrangement uses TRBV30 and TRBJ1-1; D call uncertain. Trimming removed 0 bases at V and 1 base at J, with 6 bases between. Germline V CDR1 and CDR2: GTSNPN, SVGIG (reference sequence). CDR3 length: 13 amino acids. The CDR3 reads CAWSVWQNTEAFF. CDR3 in DNA: TGTGCCTGGAGTGTATGGCAGAACACTGAAGCTTTCTTT.

J is TRBJ2-5 and V is TRBV7-2; 8 bases are a match to TRBD1. The CDR3 length is 12 residues. The V gene end was trimmed by 7 bases and the J gene end by 4 bases; junction bases not matched to a gene: 2. Per the germline V gene, CDR1 is SGHTA and CDR2 is FQGNSA. The CDR3 DNA sequence: TGTGCCAGCACCAGGGGGCCAGAGACCCAGTACTTC. This sequence encodes CASTRGPETQYF.

V is TRBV19 and J is TRBJ1-5; D gene unclear. With 10 bases removed from V and 4 bases from J, the gap between germline ends came to 23 bases. There are 16 residues in the CDR3. Germline V gene lookup returns CDR1 LNHDA and CDR2 SQIVND (reference sequence). The CDR3 DNA reads TGTGCCATCACCTCGGAGCGGCTTCTAGGGAATCAGCCCCAGCATTTT. Translating it yields CAITSERLLGNQPQHF.

V gene TRBV5-6 combines with J gene TRBJ2-1; tentative D call: TRBD1 (6 bases). The V end was cut by 3 bases, the J end by 6 bases, with 13 bases between. CDR3 length equals 14 residues. The germline CDR1 and CDR2 sequences are SGHDT and YYEEEE. The CDR3 DNA sequence: TGTGCCAGCAGCTGGACAGCCAGCGTCAATGAGCAGTTCTTC. Its protein product is CASSWTASVNEQFF.

The DNA for the CDR3 is TGCGCCAGCAGCTTGGGCCGGGACAGGGTGACTGAAGCTTTCTTT. It encodes CASSLGRDRVTEAFF. The chain joins TRBV5-1 to TRBJ1-1; 9 nucleotides line up with TRBD1. This CDR3 contains 15 residues. Germline V lookup: CDR1 SGHRS, CDR2 YFSETQ. The V and J ends lost 0 bases and 5 bases, in that order; junction bases with no gene match: 5.

This chain links TRBV25-1 with TRBJ1-4; weak D call: TRBD1 (6 bases). The CDR3 contains 14 residues. V lost 3 bases and J lost 3, with 8 bases in between. Germline CDR1 is MGHDK and CDR2 is SYGVNS. The CDR3 region has the DNA TGTGCCAGCAGTGACCCAGGGGCTAATGAAAAACTGTTTTTT. Its translation is CASSDPGANEKLFF.

The V gene is TRBV4-1, the J gene TRBJ1-2, with 10 bases matching TRBD1. Germline-derived CDR1 and CDR2 are MGHRA and YSYEKL. The J segment lost 5 bases and the V segment lost 1 base, leaving 7 bases of the junction unmatched. The CDR3 is 16 residues long. The CDR3 DNA sequence: TGCGCCAGCAGCCAAGGGGCGACAGGGGGCGGGTATGGCTACACCTTC. As protein: CASSQGATGGGYGYTF.

This clone appeared a single time. The chain employs TRBV7-9 and TRBJ2-5; tentative D call: TRBD1 (5 bases). Germline CDR1 reads SEHNR; CDR2 reads FQNEAQ (reference sequence). The V and J ends lost 4 bases and 5 bases respectively, with 11 bases between them. The CDR3 runs to 13 residues. The CDR3 nucleotides read TGTGCCAGCAGCTCTTGGGCAGGGGAGACCCAGTACTTC. It translates to CASSSWAGETQYF.

V usage is TRBV10-3 and J usage is TRBJ2-3; a weak D match, TRBD2 (6 bases). Per the germline V gene, CDR1 is ENHRY and CDR2 is SYGVKD. V was pared by 7 bases and J by 4 bases, with 18 bases between. The CDR3 is made up of 15 amino acids. The CDR3 spells CAITPAGGGSDTQYF. DNA of the CDR3: TGTGCCATCACCCCTGCCGGGGGAGGATCAGATACGCAGTATTTT.

The chain carries TRBV18 and TRBJ2-1; D call uncertain. Trimming pared 0 bases from V and 6 bases from J, leaving 15 bases between. Germline CDR1 KGHSH, CDR2 LQKENI. This CDR3 is 16 amino acids long. CDR3 sequence: CASSPPIGTLANEQFF. CDR3 DNA sequence: TGTGCCAGCTCACCACCGATCGGTACCCTTGCCAATGAGCAGTTCTTC.

The chain joins TRBV27 to TRBJ1-2, with 7 bases fitting TRBD1. This CDR3 is 14 amino acids long. The ends lost 5 bases at V and 8 bases at J; junction bases unmatched: 11. CDR1 and CDR2 (germline): MNHEY, SMNVEV (reference sequence). The CDR3 sequence: CASSLRQGWKGYTF. The CDR3 DNA follows: TGTGCCAGCAGTCTGCGACAGGGATGGAAGGGCTACACCTTC.

This clone was observed a single time. CDR3 protein: CASSPDGNEAFF. The CDR3 DNA is TGCGCCAGCAGCCCGGACGGGAATGAAGCTTTCTTT. The rearrangement links TRBV5-1 to TRBJ1-1, with D hard to call. This CDR3 is 12 amino acids long. The V gene lost 4 bases and the J gene lost 7 bases, with 11 bases spanning the gap. Germline CDR1 is SGHRS and CDR2 is YFSETQ.

This clone was counted once. This rearrangement joins TRBV30 to TRBJ1-2; D unresolved. The CDR3 consists of 11 residues. CDR1 is GTSNPN and CDR2 is SVGIG in the germline V gene (reference sequence). V was cut by 2 bases and J by 8 bases, with 9 bases left in between. CDR3 residues: CAWSRGGGYTF. Here the CDR3 DNA reads TGTGCCTGGAGTCGCGGTGGCGGCTACACCTTC.

This clone was detected only a few times. The rearrangement uses TRBV11-2 and TRBJ2-3; maybe TRBD2 (6 bases). V was shortened by 4 bases and J by 0 bases, with 20 bases between the two germline ends. Germline-derived CDR1 and CDR2 are SGHAT and FQNNGV. The CDR3 covers 18 residues. CDR3 bases: TGTGCCAGCAGCTCCCTCCCGAGGGTTAGCGGTAGCACAGATACGCAGTATTTT. It yields the protein CASSSLPRVSGSTDTQYF. Based on the CDR3 plus reference TRBV11-2 and TRBJ2-3, the full variable domain is EAGVAQSPRYKIIEKRQSVAFWCNPISGHATLYWYQQILGQGPKLLIQFQNNGVVDDSQLPKDRFSAERLKGVDSTLKIQPAKLEDSAVYLCASSSLPRVSGSTDTQYFGPGTRLTVL.